A selection of T cell receptor beta chains follows, all from one sample in a study of shared T cell receptors in the human thymus. Libraries were prepared by immunoSEQ multiplex PCR; TCRdb keeps only in-frame clonotypes and omits some of them. Among approximately 660,000 clones listed, approximately 88% were seen once. These data also formed part of another study, on human thymus T cells.

Sequencing used thymocytes. These receptors originate from a boy in the first two years of life with a congenital heart defect. Both conserved end residues are part of each CDR3. Fields, in order: J gene, V gene, D gene, clone size, CDR3 DNA, CDR3 protein. D genes are given only for firm matches. Clone sizes are given selectively: once, few, many, or a class where the clone is expanded.

J: TRBJ2-3
V: TRBV7-9
D: TRBD2
size: NA
DNA: TGTGCCAGCAGCTTCGAGGCGGGAGCCCTCACAGATACGCAGTATTTT
CDR3: CASSFEAGALTDTQYF

J: TRBJ2-7
V: TRBV28
D: NA
size: few
DNA: TGTGCCAGCAGTCCGACAGGCTTATACGAGCAGTACTTC
CDR3: CASSPTGLYEQYF

J: TRBJ2-1
V: TRBV5-4
D: TRBD2
size: NA
DNA: TGTGCCAGCAGCCCCAGACTAGAGCGGGATTCTTACAATGAGCAGTTCTTC
CDR3: CASSPRLERDSYNEQFF

J: TRBJ2-7
V: TRBV15
D: TRBD1
size: once
DNA: TGTGCCACCAGCAGAGAGTTTGTGACAGGGATCTACGAGCAGTACTTC
CDR3: CATSREFVTGIYEQYF

J: TRBJ2-4
V: TRBV7-4
D: NA
size: NA
DNA: TGTGCCAGGTCAGAAGAGGGTAACATTCAGTACTTC
CDR3: CARSEEGNIQYF

J: TRBJ2-1
V: TRBV5-6
D: TRBD1
size: NA
DNA: TGTGCCAGCAGCTTGTGGGGACAGGGGGCGGCCTACAATGAGCAGTTCTTC
CDR3: CASSLWGQGAAYNEQFF

J: TRBJ2-6
V: TRBV7-9
D: TRBD1
size: NA
DNA: TGTGCCAGCAGGGGACAGGGAACTGGGGCCAACGTCCTGACTTTC
CDR3: CASRGQGTGANVLTF

J: TRBJ2-7
V: TRBV7-2
D: NA
size: NA
DNA: TGTGCCAGCAGCGCCGGTGGGAGGGTAGGGGGTTCCTACGAGCAGTACTTC
CDR3: CASSAGGRVGGSYEQYF

J: TRBJ1-1
V: TRBV21-1
D: NA
size: NA
DNA: TGTGCCAGCAGCAGGGCACGGCCTGAAGCTTTCTTT
CDR3: CASSRARPEAFF

J: TRBJ2-3
V: TRBV7-7
D: TRBD2
size: NA
DNA: TGCCGGGGTAGCGGGACCCACCCCCGCACAGATACGCAGTATTTT
CDR3: CRGSGTHPRTDTQYF

J: TRBJ2-3
V: TRBV19
D: TRBD2
size: NA
DNA: TGTGCCAGTAGTATAGTGGCAGCGGGAGGTGCAGATACGCAGTATTTT
CDR3: CASSIVAAGGADTQYF

J: TRBJ2-7
V: TRBV27
D: TRBD2
size: NA
DNA: TGTGCCAGCAGTTTCGTACTAGCGGGAGACGAGCAGTACTTC
CDR3: CASSFVLAGDEQYF

J: TRBJ2-2
V: TRBV27
D: TRBD2
size: NA
DNA: TGTGCCAGCAGTACTCGGACTAGCGTCGGAACCGGGGAGCTGTTTTTT
CDR3: CASSTRTSVGTGELFF

J: TRBJ2-7
V: TRBV7-9
D: NA
size: NA
DNA: TGTGCCAGCAGCTTGGAGGGCCCCAGGACCCACGAGCAGTACTTC
CDR3: CASSLEGPRTHEQYF